Sequencing of this T cell receptor (beta chain) was carried out in a study of CD8 T cells in Susac syndrome. Study findings and constraints: Individuals included in the TCR sequencing and HLA analysis were acknowledged by the study to be relatively few in number.

An input of roughly 0.5 to 1 ug of RNA was subjected to reverse transcription using random hexamers. The authors amplified TCR beta CDR3 across 54 Vbeta and 13 Jbeta using immunoSEQ multiplex PCR. Each CDR3 protein is one row after TCRdb ran MiXCR on the immunoSEQ multiplex PCR reads. This table holds 150,000 or so distinct CDR3 sequences, roughly 94% found once. The sequenced target, TCR beta, came from blood CD8+ and CD4+ T cells. Negative isolation was used for CD8+ and CD4+ T cells, and FACS enrichment was applied to TEMRA cells. In regard to this clonotype: Antigen unknown.

This CDR3 is built from 15 residues. Looked up from germline, CDR1 is LGHDT and CDR2 is YNNKEL (reference sequence). V lost 5 bases to trimming and J lost 1 base; unmatched junction nucleotides: 5. This chain links TRBV3-1 with TRBJ2-5; 9 bases fit TRBD2. The clonotype comes from a human donor with multiple sclerosis. Input material: CD8+ T cells from PBMCs. CDR3 nucleotide sequence: TGTGCCAGCAGCTTACCGACTAGCGGCCAAGAGACCCAGTACTTC. Protein product: CASSLPTSGQETQYF.